A single sample gave rise to the 24 T cell receptor beta chains below, sequenced in a study of molecular identifiers for immune sequencing clone quantification. MiXCR, run by TCRdb on the PCR reads, gives a single entry per CDR3 protein. The sample carries fewer than 350,000 distinct CDR3 sequences, about 22% recorded once. Material for sequencing was naive CD8+ T cells from blood, with Jurkat cell RNA spiked in. The sample's subset: FACS-sorted CD8+CD4-CCR7+CD45RA+ naive T cells. The receptors originated from a human donor in good health. Some libraries in this study had Jurkat cell RNA spiked in.

In this sample, this clonotype turned up a few times. One end of the junction fails to match germline, which may point to a read error. CDR3 nucleotide sequence: TGTGCCAGCGGTTACCTATCTAGCACAGATACGCAGTATTTT. Encoded protein: CASGYLSSTDTQYF. The chain links TRBV6-2 or TRBV6-3 to TRBJ2-3, with D uncertain. In germline, CDR1 is MNHEY, CDR2 SVGEGT. This CDR3 has 14 residues.

This clonotype came up many times. The chain couples TRBV27 to TRBJ1-1; 8 nucleotides align to TRBD1. The junction had 2 bases not matched to a gene; V was cut back by 3 bases and J by 8 bases. The germline V gene encodes CDR1 MNHEY and CDR2 SMNVEV (reference sequence). The CDR3 totals 12 residues. CDR3: CASSFGTGEAFF. CDR3 in DNA: TGTGCCAGCAGTTTCGGGACAGGAGAAGCTTTCTTT.

V and J are TRBV24-1 and TRBJ2-7; 7 bases align to TRBD1. Germline CDR1 reads KGHDR; CDR2 reads SFDVKD. With 4 bases clipped from V and 6 bases from J, the junction kept 2 bases outside the gene matches. The CDR3 contains 12 residues. CDR3 residues: CATSETGVEQYF. CDR3 in DNA: TGTGCCACCAGTGAAACAGGGGTCGAGCAGTACTTC.

The table lists this clonotype with a few counts. The chain recombines TRBV6-5 with TRBJ2-5; possibly TRBD1 or TRBD2 for D (6 bases each). V was shortened by 4 bases and J by 4 bases, with 13 bases between the two germline ends. CDR3 length: 14 residues. CDR1 MNHEY and CDR2 SVGAGI come from the germline V gene. CDR3 sequence (DNA): TGTGCCAGCAGTTTGAGAGGGGGGCTAGAGACCCAGTACTTC. It specifies CASSLRGGLETQYF.

This clonotype was observed many times. The chain employs TRBV12-3 or TRBV12-4 and TRBJ1-5, with D possibly being TRBD1 (5 bases). The ends were cut back, 5 bases at V and 0 bases at J, with 14 bases in the middle. CDR3 length: 16 residues. The CDR3 here is CASSNRDGDSNQPQHF. In nucleotides, the CDR3 is TGTGCCAGCAGTAATCGGGACGGAGATAGCAATCAGCCCCAGCATTTT.

This rearrangement joins TRBV5-6 to TRBJ2-5; D is perhaps TRBD1 (5 bases). This CDR3 region has 15 residues. CDR1 SGHDT and CDR2 YYEEEE come from the germline V gene. The V end was cut by 4 bases, the J end by 4 bases, with 17 bases between. The CDR3 region is CASSGRAGPGETQYF. CDR3 in DNA: TGTGCCAGCAGCGGCCGGGCAGGGCCAGGAGAGACCCAGTACTTC.

In the case of this clonotype: A junction end diverges from the germline sequence, so it may reflect a read error. The rearrangement joins TRBV5-3 to TRBJ1-2, with D possibly being TRBD1 (5 bases). TRBV5-3 is given ORF status, its function remaining uncertain. This CDR3 is 15 amino acids long. The CDR3 here is CASSLVKGPSYGYAF. Here the CDR3 DNA reads TGTGCCAGCAGCTTGGTTAAGGGGCCGAGCTATGGCTACGCCTTC.

This clonotype has a count of ten or more. This rearrangement joins TRBV29-1 to TRBJ2-7, with 10 bases aligning to TRBD2. This CDR3 contains 13 residues. Germline CDR1 is SQVTM and CDR2 is ANQGSEA. J gave up 2 bases and V 4 bases, and 2 bases lay outside the gene matches. The CDR3 here is CSVGLAGAYEQYF. CDR3 nucleotides: TGCAGCGTTGGTCTAGCGGGGGCCTACGAGCAGTACTTC.

For this clonotype: Possible read error: a much larger clone is one base away. The CDR3 spells CASSPFSGTSGQETQCF. In DNA, the CDR3 is TGTGCCAGCAGCCCGTTTTCCGGGACTAGCGGCCAAGAGACCCAGTGCTTC. The chain recombines TRBV7-8 with TRBJ2-5; 11 bases align to TRBD2. CDR3 size: 17 residues. Germline V CDR1 and CDR2: SGHVS, FQNEAQ.

As to this clonotype: A much larger clone lies a single base off, so this may be a read error. The chain has TRBV12-3 or TRBV12-4 and TRBJ1-5; no firm D call. The CDR3 contains 13 residues. V was cut by 6 bases and J by 5 bases, with 11 bases left in between. The CDR3 loop reads CASRDGADQPQHF. The CDR3 DNA reads as TGTGCCAGCAGGGACGGAGCAGATCAGCCCCAGCATTTT.

The chain employs TRBV11-2 and TRBJ1-1; tentatively, D is TRBD1 (5 bases). Per the germline V gene, CDR1 is SGHAT and CDR2 is FQNNGV. Trimming shortened V by 5 bases and J by 5 bases, and 15 bases separated the two germline ends. The CDR3 contains 14 residues. The chain's CDR3 is CASSPRGGVTEAFF. CDR3 nucleotides: TGTGCCAGCAGCCCCCGGGGGGGGGTTACTGAAGCTTTCTTT.

The sample holds many counts of this clonotype. The chain is built from TRBV28 and TRBJ1-1; D may be TRBD1 (5 bases). V was pared by 3 bases and J by 3 bases, with 11 bases between. This CDR3 comprises 14 residues. From germline, CDR1 is MDHEN and CDR2 SYDVKM. In DNA form, the CDR3 reads TGTGCCAGCAGTTTGGGACCCCGGGACACTGAAGCTTTCTTT. Protein sequence: CASSLGPRDTEAFF.

Points on this clonotype: Germline is not matched at one junction end, which may reflect a read error. The chain carries TRBV7-2 and TRBJ2-3; D remains ambiguous. CDR3 length: 13 amino acids. Germline CDR1 reads SGHTA; CDR2 reads FQGNSA. The CDR3 sequence is CASSLISTDTPYF. CDR3 coding DNA: TGTGCTAGCAGCTTAATAAGCACAGATACGCCGTATTTT.

This clonotype came up many times. The CDR3 reads CASSMGAGLANLYF. The CDR3, as DNA: TGTGCCAGTAGTATGGGCGCGGGACTAGCGAATTTGTATTTT. The chain links TRBV19 to TRBJ2-3; 10 nucleotides line up with TRBD2. Germline lookup yields CDR1 LNHDA and CDR2 SQIVND (reference sequence). The J segment lost 14 bases and the V segment lost 3 bases, leaving 11 bases of the junction unmatched. This CDR3 is built from 14 residues.

The table lists this clonotype with many counts. This rearrangement joins TRBV30 to TRBJ1-1; D not resolved. CDR1 is GTSNPN, CDR2 SVGIG, per germline (reference sequence). V was trimmed by 1 base and J by 6 bases, leaving 6 bases between them. The CDR3 runs 11 residues. The CDR3 DNA reads as TGTGCCTGGAGTGCGGGAGCTGAAGCTTTCTTT. Protein sequence: CAWSAGAEAFF.

This clonotype was seen a handful of times. The V gene is TRBV20-1, the J gene TRBJ1-1; D might be TRBD1 (5 bases). V gave up 1 base and J gave up 0 bases, with 12 bases separating them. Germline CDR1 and CDR2: DFQATT and SNEGSKA (reference sequence). The CDR3 is made up of 15 amino acids. In DNA, the CDR3 is TGCAGTGCTAGAGTTCCCCACAGGATGAACACTGAAGCTTTCTTT. Translation gives CSARVPHRMNTEAFF.

The chain recombines TRBV20-1 with TRBJ2-7; the D is unclear. Germline lookup yields CDR1 DFQATT and CDR2 SNEGSKA (reference sequence). There are 13 residues in the CDR3. Trimming stripped 3 bases from V and 6 bases from J, with 15 bases between. In DNA form, the CDR3 reads TGCAGTGCTAGGGGTATTTTATCGGGCGAGCAGTACTTC. Its protein product is CSARGILSGEQYF.

In its sample, this clonotype was seen many times. The chain links TRBV7-9 to TRBJ2-2, with 12 bases aligning to TRBD2. V was clipped by 4 bases and J by 6 bases; unmatched bases: 6. The CDR3 is 16 amino acids. Germline V lookup: CDR1 SEHNR, CDR2 FQNEAQ (reference sequence). The CDR3 region is CASSSHRTSGAGELFF. As DNA, the CDR3 is TGTGCCAGCAGCTCCCACCGGACTAGCGGGGCCGGGGAGCTGTTTTTT.

A few counts support this clonotype. The rearrangement joins TRBV12-3 or TRBV12-4 to TRBJ2-5; a weak D match, TRBD1 (7 bases). The CDR3 totals 17 residues. Between the trimmed V and J ends, which lost 5 bases and 1 base, there was a span of 20 bases. This chain's CDR3 is CASSPRGDRLFQETQYF. The CDR3 region has the DNA TGTGCCAGCAGTCCCAGGGGGGACCGATTGTTCCAAGAGACCCAGTACTTC.

This clonotype was picked up many times. The chain is built from TRBV7-6 and TRBJ2-3, with D unclear. Germline V gene sequence: CDR1 SGHVS, CDR2 FNYEAQ. Trimming took 2 bases from V and 2 from J, leaving 11 bases between them. The CDR3 extends over 15 amino acids. The chain's CDR3 is CASSLSGWATDTQYF. Written as DNA, the CDR3 is TGTGCCAGCAGCTTAAGTGGTTGGGCCACAGATACGCAGTATTTT.

This clonotype has only a few counts. V is TRBV7-9 and J is TRBJ2-3, with 12 bases matching TRBD1. The V segment lost 1 base and the J segment 6 bases; nucleotides outside the gene matches: 5. The germline CDR1 and CDR2 sequences are SEHNR and FQNEAQ (reference sequence). The CDR3 is made up of 16 amino acids. The CDR3 loop is CASSLVGDRGPDTQYF. CDR3 in DNA: TGTGCCAGCAGCTTAGTGGGGGACAGGGGGCCGGATACGCAGTATTTT.

This rearrangement joins TRBV12-3 or TRBV12-4 to TRBJ2-1; D unclear. V was shortened by 3 bases and J by 8 bases, with 11 bases between the two germline ends. The CDR3 sequence is 13 residues long. The CDR3 DNA sequence: TGTGCCAGCAGTTTTCCAATGAACGATGAGCAGTTCTTC. Protein sequence: CASSFPMNDEQFF.

This rearrangement joins TRBV4-3 to TRBJ1-5, with TRBD1 identical over 7 bases. Germline values: CDR1 LGHNA, CDR2 YSLEER. After removal of 3 bases from V and 7 bases from J, the junction contained 12 bases not matched to a gene. This CDR3 has 16 residues. The CDR3 protein is CASSQTTGEEPQPQHF. The CDR3 DNA sequence: TGCGCCAGCAGCCAGACCACAGGGGAAGAACCCCAGCCCCAGCATTTT.

This clonotype was seen once. One end of the junction fails to match germline, which may point to a read error. V and J are TRBV5-1 and TRBJ1-1; a possible D gene is TRBD1 (5 bases). The CDR3 sequence is 14 residues long. Germline V CDR1 and CDR2: SGHRS, YFSETQ. The CDR3 region has the DNA TGCGCCCGCAGCACCACGGGGGGGGAGATTGAAGCTTTCTTT. Residues: CARSTTGGEIEAFF.